The rows below give T cell receptor beta chains drawn from one sample of a study of T cells expressing NK-cell markers. TCRdb re-called the 5' RACE reads; every CDR3 protein appears as one record, without DNA. Here the sample table reports about 410,000 distinct CDR3 sequences. The material sequenced was blood T cells: a sorted CD56 or NKG2C T cell subset, CD4+ or CD8+ T cells, or bulk PBMC T cells (not recorded which). The receptor source for this set is a woman aged 45-59 years in good health. CDR3s include the opening cysteine and the closing phenylalanine or tryptophan.

j_call v_call cdr3_aa
TRBJ1-4 TRBV6-5 CASMGFSLELFF
TRBJ2-3 TRBV12-3/TRBV12-4 CASRGLALKTDTQYF
TRBJ1-1 TRBV3-1 CASSQGKGGTEAFF
TRBJ1-1 TRBV4-1 CASSGQDYTEAFF
TRBJ2-7 TRBV27 CASRSGTSYEQYF
TRBJ2-1 TRBV4-1 CASSQVQLAAYNEQFF
TRBJ2-1 TRBV11-2 CASSLAGTPEQFF
TRBJ2-5 TRBV3-1 CASSATTSGKETQYF
TRBJ2-1 TRBV24-1 CATSDPGTQTYNEQFF
TRBJ2-7 TRBV9 CASSVSSGYYEQYF
TRBJ2-1 TRBV3-1 CASSQDLASGRNEQFF
TRBJ2-7 TRBV19 CASSIGGEQYF
TRBJ2-3 TRBV20-1 CSDECTQSSTDTQYF
TRBJ2-1 TRBV12-3/TRBV12-4 CASSLRRTTGTSGSVEQFF
TRBJ1-5 TRBV5-5 CASSWTPEDQPQHF
TRBJ1-1 TRBV7-8 CASSLVQGARAFF
TRBJ2-1 TRBV20-1 CSAPTPLAGLNEQFF
TRBJ2-1 TRBV20-1 CSAREPGLGEQFF
TRBJ2-3 TRBV4-1 CASSQDRTAGGTLTPTDTQYF
TRBJ2-7 TRBV14 CASSQGLAETYEQYF
TRBJ2-2 TRBV24-1 CATDEVQGSGELFF
TRBJ2-5 TRBV4-1 CASSQVTSQETQYF
TRBJ2-4 TRBV5-1 CASSLEGPIVAKNIQYF
TRBJ2-5 TRBV12-3/TRBV12-4 CASRRQGGTQYF
TRBJ1-1 TRBV7-9 CASSTRQGRYTEAFF
TRBJ2-1 TRBV6-5 CASKGGGQGWNEQFF
TRBJ2-3 TRBV4-1 CASSQDHRTSGSFSTDTQYF
TRBJ2-1 TRBV12-3/TRBV12-4 CASNLGSGHPYNEQFF
TRBJ2-1 TRBV5-1 CASSFASVGVGEQFF
TRBJ2-3 TRBV12-3/TRBV12-4 CASSNLGPGSAYTQYF
TRBJ2-1 TRBV30 CAWSVGLAGYNEQFF
TRBJ1-3 TRBV29-1 CSVASVRTGNTIYF
TRBJ2-2 TRBV9 CASSVTQEGAGELFF
TRBJ1-1 TRBV7-2 CASSFRQGGTEAFF
TRBJ1-2 TRBV20-1 CSARGDPGQGNYGYTF
TRBJ2-3 TRBV27 CASSFIRNLDTQYF
TRBJ2-5 TRBV12-3/TRBV12-4 CASSLAGGPVTQYF
TRBJ2-4 TRBV10-3 CASAGGEYGMDIQYF
TRBJ2-3 TRBV7-9 CASSLASIYTQYF
TRBJ2-5 TRBV4-2 CASSQPRGTGDQETQYF
TRBJ1-2 TRBV7-6 CASSSNRGFGYTF
TRBJ2-7 TRBV7-8 CASSRDRGFFEQYF
TRBJ1-5 TRBV10-3 CAISVTGSDQPQHF
TRBJ2-3 TRBV7-9 CASSLLLETSTDTQYF
TRBJ1-1 TRBV6-6 CASNGQGTGGTEAFF
TRBJ2-4 TRBV15 CATSREGSRPPGDIQYF
TRBJ2-6 TRBV7-9 CASMPTARAGANVLTF
TRBJ2-3 TRBV5-1 CASSLIGTTDTQYF
TRBJ2-1 TRBV15 CATSRPGLAGEQFF
TRBJ2-4 TRBV20-1 CSARTSVSAKNIQYF
TRBJ2-1 TRBV7-6 CASSLDRGRASNEQFF
TRBJ2-4 TRBV2 CASRAATSGRIIQNIQYF